What follows are 2 T cell receptor beta chains derived from one specimen sequenced in a study of identical twins. TCRdb re-called the 5' RACE reads with MiXCR, one entry per CDR3 protein. The table lists 1.5 million to 2 million distinct CDR3 sequences, less than 35% of them singletons. Sequenced sample: cord blood. All receptors derive from a newborn girl in good health.

This clonotype was detected a few times. The chain joins TRBV12-3 or TRBV12-4 to TRBJ1-4; D ambiguous. This CDR3 is 12 amino acids long. The V end was cut by 8 bases, the J end by 6 bases, with 10 bases between. The CDR3 coding sequence is TGTGCCAGCGCAGGACCGTATGAAAAACTGTTTTTT. It yields the protein CASAGPYEKLFF.

The chain joins TRBV6-1 to TRBJ2-6; TRBD2 might be the D (5 bases). With 6 bases removed from V and 2 bases from J, the gap between germline ends came to 8 bases. Per the germline V gene, CDR1 is MNHNS and CDR2 is SASEGT. This CDR3 contains 14 residues. The CDR3, as DNA: TGTGCCAGCAGAGAGGAGGCTGGGGCCAACGTCCTGACTTTC. Encoded protein: CASREEAGANVLTF.